The clone carrying this T cell receptor beta chain was seen at least ten times. Its target is unknown. Newly diagnosed patients aged 18 to 65 had hyperthyroidism of under 2 months' duration. Uncontrolled infection, other autoimmune disease, pregnancy or lactation excluded patients. This specimen comes from a study of T cells in Graves' hyperthyroidism and ophthalmopathy. Findings and caveats of the study: Among thyroid clonotypes expanded above 0.001, most also appeared in blood.

Amplified TCR beta CDR3 regions derived from RNA transcripts. A first-round RT-PCR of the TCR CDR3 used the HTBI primer set. TCRdb itself ran the multiplex PCR reads through MiXCR, one entry per CDR3 protein. Of about 610,000 distinct CDR3 sequences in the sample, about 45% were seen once. CDR1 and CDR2 (germline): MNHNS, SASEGT. CDR3 length: 15 residues. With 5 bases clipped from V and 6 bases from J, the junction kept 12 bases outside the gene matches. Source material: peripheral blood or thyroid tissue (not recorded which). V gene TRBV6-1 combines with J gene TRBJ2-5, with TRBD2 matching over 7 bases. This clonotype was obtained from a woman aged 18-35 years with Graves' hyperthyroidism. The CDR3 loop is CASSSQRDYQQTQYF. CDR3 DNA: TGTGCCAGCAGTTCCCAAAGGGACTATCAACAGACCCAGTACTTC.